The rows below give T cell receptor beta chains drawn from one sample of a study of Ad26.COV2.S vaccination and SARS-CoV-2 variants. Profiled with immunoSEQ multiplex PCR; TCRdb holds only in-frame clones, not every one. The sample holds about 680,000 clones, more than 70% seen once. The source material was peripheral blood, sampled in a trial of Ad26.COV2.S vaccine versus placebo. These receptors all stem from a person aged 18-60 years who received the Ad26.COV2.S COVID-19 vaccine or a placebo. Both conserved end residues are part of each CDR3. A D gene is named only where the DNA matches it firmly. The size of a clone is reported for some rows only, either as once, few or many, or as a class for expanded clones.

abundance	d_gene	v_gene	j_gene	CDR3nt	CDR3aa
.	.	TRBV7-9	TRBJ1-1	TGTGCCACCAGTTCTGAAGCTTTCTTT	CATSSEAFF
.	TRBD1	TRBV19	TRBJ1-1	TGTGCCAGTAGTGTGGGACAGGGAGGGTACACTGAAGCTTTCTTT	CASSVGQGGYTEAFF
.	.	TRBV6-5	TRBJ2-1	TGTGCCAGCAGCTCTATCATCTTGGTGGATGAGCAGTTCTTC	CASSSIILVDEQFF
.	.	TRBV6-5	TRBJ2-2	TGTGCCAGCAGCCTGGGATTCCCCGGGGAGCTGTTTTTT	CASSLGFPGELFF
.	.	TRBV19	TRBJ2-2	TGTGCCAGTAGTAGGGGTAGCGGTATTAACACCGGGGAGCTGTTTTTT	CASSRGSGINTGELFF
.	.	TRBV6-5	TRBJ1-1	TGTGCCAGCAGTTACTCGACACGTTTGGGGACTGAAGCTTTCTTT	CASSYSTRLGTEAFF
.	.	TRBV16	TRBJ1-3	TGTGCCAGCAAGTATTACTCTGGAAACACCATATATTTT	CASKYYSGNTIYF
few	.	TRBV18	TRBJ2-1	TGTGCCAGCTCACCATCCGGGAATGAGCAGTTCTTC	CASSPSGNEQFF
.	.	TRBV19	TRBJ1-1	TGTGCCAGTAGTGCCCGACATTCGGAAGCTTTCTTT	CASSARHSEAFF
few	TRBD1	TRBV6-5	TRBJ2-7	TGTGCCAGCAGAGGGGACAGGGCGCCCTACGAGCAGTACTTC	CASRGDRAPYEQYF
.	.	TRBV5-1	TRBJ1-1	TGCGCCAGCAGCTCACAGGATGACACTGAAGCTTTCTTT	CASSSQDDTEAFF
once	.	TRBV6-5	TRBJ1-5	TGTGCCAGCACCAACCCGGGACCGCTCAATCAGCCCCAGCATTTT	CASTNPGPLNQPQHF
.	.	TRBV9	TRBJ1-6	TGTGCCAGCAGCGTAGCTCAATCCGGCAATTCACCCCTCCACTTT	CASSVAQSGNSPLHF
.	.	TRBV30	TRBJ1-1	TGTGCCCGTCGAGACACTGAGGGGGAAGCTTTCTTT	CARRDTEGEAFF
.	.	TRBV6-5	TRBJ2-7	TGTGCCAGCACAAGCACCGGGACGGCCTTGCGGGAGCAGTACTTC	CASTSTGTALREQYF
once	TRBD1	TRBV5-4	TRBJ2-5	TGTGCCAGCAGCGTCACAGGGGTAGGCGAGACCCAGTACTTC	CASSVTGVGETQYF
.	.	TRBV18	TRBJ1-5	TGTGCCAGCTCACCGGGCCGGGGAAATCAGCCCCAGCATTTT	CASSPGRGNQPQHF